In this sample, the clone carrying this T cell receptor beta chain turned up many times. As yet, its antigen is unknown. The germline CDR1 and CDR2 sequences are ENHRY and SYGVKD. This CDR3 spans 15 amino acids. Trimming pared 4 bases from V and 6 bases from J, leaving 17 bases between. TCRdb reanalysed the 5' RACE reads using MiXCR and keeps one entry per CDR3 protein. This sample yields approximately 450,000 distinct CDR3 sequences, of which around 19% are seen a single time; about a sixth belongs to the top ten. This record belongs to a study of T cells after yellow fever vaccination. General study findings and limits: A secondary response was less intense yet reached its peak sooner, at day 5 versus 15. FACS-sorted repertoires could harbor abundant contaminating bulk-population clonotypes.

The chain links TRBV10-3 to TRBJ2-3; D might be TRBD1 or TRBD2, each matching 5 bases. The sample in question was PBMCs, obtained before the yellow fever booster vaccination. This TCR derives from a young man who received the YFV17D yellow fever vaccine. The CDR3 protein is CAISGDGAGGDTQYF. The CDR3 coding sequence is TGTGCCATCAGTGGGGACGGGGCTGGCGGGGATACGCAGTATTTT.